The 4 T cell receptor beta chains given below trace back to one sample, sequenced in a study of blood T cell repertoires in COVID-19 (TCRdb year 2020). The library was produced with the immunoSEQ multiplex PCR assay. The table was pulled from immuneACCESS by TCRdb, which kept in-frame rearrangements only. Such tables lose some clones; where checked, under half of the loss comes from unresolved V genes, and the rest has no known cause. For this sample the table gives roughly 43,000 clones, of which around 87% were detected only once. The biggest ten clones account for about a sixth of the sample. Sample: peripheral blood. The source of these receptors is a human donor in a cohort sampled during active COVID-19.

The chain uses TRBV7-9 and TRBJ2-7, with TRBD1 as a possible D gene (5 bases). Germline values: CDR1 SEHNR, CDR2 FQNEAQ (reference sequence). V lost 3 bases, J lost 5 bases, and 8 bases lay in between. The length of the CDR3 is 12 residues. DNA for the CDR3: TGTGCCAGCAGCTTCACAGGTGACGAGCAGTACTTC. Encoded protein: CASSFTGDEQYF. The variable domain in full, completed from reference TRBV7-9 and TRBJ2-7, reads DTGVSQNPRHKITKRGQNVTFRCDPISEHNRLYWYRQTLGQGPEFLTYFQNEAQLEKSRLLSDRFSAERPKGSFSTLEIQRTEQGDSAMYLCASSFTGDEQYFGPGTRLTVT.

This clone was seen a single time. This CDR3 is CASSLYRLSYEQYF. The CDR3 bases are TGTGCCAGCAGCTTATACAGGCTATCCTACGAGCAGTACTTC. The J gene is TRBJ2-7, the V gene TRBV7-2; maybe TRBD1 (5 bases). The V end lost 2 bases, the J end lost 1 base, and 9 bases lay between the germline ends. Germline-derived CDR1 and CDR2 are SGHTA and FQGNSA. The CDR3 contains 14 residues. The full variable domain, in which reference TRBV7-2 and TRBJ2-7 provide the parts outside the CDR3, is GAGVSQSPSNKVTEKGKDVELRCDPISGHTALYWYRQSLGQGLEFLIYFQGNSAPDKSGLPSDRFSAERTGGSVSTLTIQRTQQEDSAVYLCASSLYRLSYEQYFGPGTRLTVT.

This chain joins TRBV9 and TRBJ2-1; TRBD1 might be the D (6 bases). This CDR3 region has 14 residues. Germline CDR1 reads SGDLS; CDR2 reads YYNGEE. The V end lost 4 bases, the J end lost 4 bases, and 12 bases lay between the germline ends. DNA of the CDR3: TGTGCCAGCAGCTCCTCCACAGGGTACAATGAGCAGTTCTTC. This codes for CASSSSTGYNEQFF.

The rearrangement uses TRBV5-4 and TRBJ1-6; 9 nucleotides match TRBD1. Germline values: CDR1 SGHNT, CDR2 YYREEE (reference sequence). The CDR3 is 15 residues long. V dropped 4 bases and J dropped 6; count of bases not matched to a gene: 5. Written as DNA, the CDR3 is TGTGCCAGCAGCGTGGGGACAGGGCTTAATTCACCCCTCCACTTT. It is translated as CASSVGTGLNSPLHF.